The 6 T cell receptor beta chains given below trace back to one sample, sequenced in a study of T cell responses to AZD1222 COVID-19 vaccine (TCRdb year 2021). The time point tag for this specimen amounts to: baseline before first vaccination. Library generation was performed with the immunoSEQ multiplex PCR assay. Imported from immuneACCESS, the table was reduced by TCRdb to in-frame sequences with V and J called. These copies leave out some clones; in studies compared against another copy, an unresolved V gene accounts for under half, and the cause of the remainder is not known. For this sample there are under 150,000 clones; about 91% appear just once. The ten largest clones capture around 2.8% of the sample. The material was peripheral blood, obtained on day 0 of AZD1222 vaccination. The source is an adult in good health.

This sequence joins TRBV5-1 and TRBJ1-2; TRBD1 matches at 7 bases. CDR3 size: 14 residues. CDR1 is SGHRS, CDR2 YFSETQ, per germline. The ends lost 3 bases at V and 4 bases at J; junction bases unmatched: 6. CDR3: CASSSGQDSYGYTF. As DNA, the CDR3 is TGCGCCAGCAGCTCAGGACAGGACAGCTATGGCTACACCTTC.

This chain joins TRBV19 and TRBJ2-7; 13 bases are a match to TRBD2. The CDR3 contains 15 residues. Looked up from germline, CDR1 is LNHDA and CDR2 is SQIVND (reference sequence). V dropped 3 bases and J dropped 2; count of bases not matched to a gene: 1. CDR3 bases: TGTGCCAGTAGTATGGGGACTAGCGGGACCTACGAGCAGTACTTC. Encoded protein: CASSMGTSGTYEQYF.

The DNA of the CDR3 is TGTGCCAGCAGTGACTTAGGAGACAATGAGCAGTTCTTC. Its protein product is CASSDLGDNEQFF. The chain is built from TRBV2 and TRBJ2-1; no firm D call. The CDR3 spans 13 residues. Germline V lookup: CDR1 SNHLY, CDR2 FYNNEI. Trimming cost V 3 bases and J 5 bases, with 8 bases left between them.

This clone was picked up a small number of times. The chain has TRBV18 and TRBJ1-2; a weak D match, TRBD1 (5 bases). Germline V gives CDR1 KGHSH, CDR2 LQKENI. The CDR3 has 14 amino acids. Trimming pared 4 bases from V and 3 bases from J, leaving 12 bases between. CDR3 protein: CASSREGLDYGYTF. The DNA of the CDR3 is TGTGCCAGCTCACGGGAGGGGTTGGACTATGGCTACACCTTC.

The chain has TRBV5-4 and TRBJ1-1; tentatively, D is TRBD1 (6 bases). The CDR3 sequence is 14 residues long. In germline, CDR1 is SGHNT, CDR2 YYREEE (reference sequence). V was pared by 0 bases and J by 5 bases, with 11 bases between. CDR3 in amino acids: CASSLGRGGTEAFF. CDR3 in DNA: TGTGCCAGCAGCTTGGGCAGGGGTGGGACTGAAGCTTTCTTT.

The CDR3 nucleotides are TGTGCCAGCAGTTACTCTGTCGGAACCTACGAGCAGTACTTC. It specifies CASSYSVGTYEQYF. The chain uses TRBV6-6 and TRBJ2-7; D is unclear. This CDR3 region has 14 residues. Trimming left V 0 bases short and J 2 bases short, with 8 bases between. Germline CDR1 and CDR2: MNHNY and SVGAGI (reference sequence).